Below are 12 T cell receptor beta chains sequenced from a single sample in a study of lymphopenia after photon versus proton radiotherapy. Data came from immunoSEQ multiplex PCR; TCRdb stores just in-frame clones and leaves some out. The data show roughly 150,000 clones, about nine tenths seen once. The sample in question was peripheral blood, obtained from a patient treated with photon-based radiotherapy. Receptors were obtained from a man aged 50-59 years with gastric cancer.

This clone has a single count. The gene calls are TRBV11-2 and TRBJ2-1; a weak D match, TRBD1 (5 bases). Germline loops: CDR1 SGHAT, CDR2 FQNNGV. The CDR3 length is 14 residues. Trimming removed 5 bases at V and 4 bases at J, with 12 bases between. The CDR3 coding sequence is TGTGCCAGCAGCGAAGAACAGGCTTACAATGAGCAGTTCTTC. Amino acid sequence: CASSEEQAYNEQFF. The full variable domain, completed using reference TRBV11-2 and TRBJ2-1, is EAGVAQSPRYKIIEKRQSVAFWCNPISGHATLYWYQQILGQGPKLLIQFQNNGVVDDSQLPKDRFSAERLKGVDSTLKIQPAKLEDSAVYLCASSEEQAYNEQFFGPGTRLTVL.

CDR3 region: CASSTASPNIQYF. The DNA for the CDR3 is TGTGCCAGCAGCACGGCTAGCCCGAACATTCAGTACTTC. The chain joins TRBV11-2 to TRBJ2-4; perhaps TRBD2 as D (5 bases). The CDR3 is 13 amino acids. From germline, CDR1 is SGHAT and CDR2 FQNNGV. Trimming pared 5 bases from V and 7 bases from J, leaving 12 bases between.

This clone came up a few times. This rearrangement joins TRBV6-1 to TRBJ1-5, with TRBD1 matching over 8 bases. V lost 10 bases to trimming and J lost 1 base; unmatched junction nucleotides: 6. Germline CDR1 is MNHNS and CDR2 is SASEGT. The CDR3 consists of 14 residues. CDR3 sequence reads: CATWGQVSNQPQHF. CDR3 DNA: TGTGCCACCTGGGGACAGGTGAGCAATCAGCCCCAGCATTTT.

The V and J genes are TRBV5-4 and TRBJ2-3, with D hard to call. Germline CDR1 is SGHNT and CDR2 is YYREEE (reference sequence). V lost 3 bases to trimming and J lost 1 base, with 12 bases between them. The CDR3 spans 15 residues. The CDR3 DNA reads as TGTGCCAGCAGCTACGAGGAGCGCCGCACAGATACGCAGTATTTT. Protein sequence: CASSYEERRTDTQYF.

The chain couples TRBV19 to TRBJ2-3; 9 bases are a match to TRBD2. CDR1 is LNHDA and CDR2 is SQIVND in the germline V gene (reference sequence). The CDR3 is 17 amino acids. Losses at the gene ends were 5 bases for V and 3 bases for J; bases not matched to a gene: 12. This CDR3 is CASSSRVSGRKTDTQYF. CDR3 bases: TGTGCCAGTAGTTCGAGGGTAAGCGGGAGGAAAACAGATACGCAGTATTTT.

The rearrangement links TRBV10-2 to TRBJ2-1, with D perhaps matching TRBD1 (6 bases). CDR1 and CDR2 from the germline V gene are WSHSY and SAAADI. The CDR3 covers 14 residues. The V end was cut by 2 bases, the J end by 7 bases, with 12 bases between. The CDR3 spells CASSEVDSLNEQFF. The CDR3 DNA reads TGCGCCAGCAGTGAGGTGGACAGCCTAAATGAGCAGTTCTTC.

This chain links TRBV4-2 with TRBJ1-2, with 8 positions matching TRBD1. V lost 5 bases, J lost 2 bases, and 7 bases stayed unmatched. This CDR3 spans 15 amino acids. Germline V lookup: CDR1 LGHNA, CDR2 YNFKEQ. The CDR3: CASSSGQGGNYGYTF. CDR3 coding DNA: TGTGCCAGCAGCTCCGGACAGGGTGGCAACTATGGCTACACCTTC.

The chain joins TRBV19 to TRBJ1-1, with 7 nucleotides matching TRBD1. V lost 4 bases and J lost 6; bases outside the gene matches: 5. The CDR3 covers 13 residues. CDR1 and CDR2 (germline): LNHDA, SQIVND (reference sequence). The CDR3 DNA follows: TGTGCCAGTAGTACCCGGGACAGCGCTGAAGCTTTCTTT. Amino acid sequence: CASSTRDSAEAFF.

This chain links TRBV7-6 with TRBJ2-7; 8 bases line up with TRBD2. The V gene end was trimmed by 1 base and the J gene end by 2 bases; junction bases not matched to a gene: 4. This CDR3 is built from 15 residues. Germline V lookup: CDR1 SGHVS, CDR2 FNYEAQ. The CDR3 loop reads CASSLEAGGTYEQYF. As DNA, the CDR3 is TGTGCCAGCAGCTTAGAGGCGGGAGGAACCTACGAGCAGTACTTC.

The chain couples TRBV11-1 to TRBJ1-1; D is possibly TRBD1 (5 bases). Deletions cut 1 base from V and 0 bases from J, with 6 bases between. This CDR3 has 14 amino acids. Germline CDR1 and CDR2: SGHAT and FQDESV (reference sequence). CDR3 sequence: CASSLGTLNTEAFF. CDR3 DNA sequence: TGTGCCAGCAGCTTAGGGACATTGAACACTGAAGCTTTCTTT.

This clone occurred a few times. The J gene is TRBJ1-1, the V gene TRBV7-9; D remains ambiguous. This CDR3 region has 14 residues. Trimming removed 7 bases at V and 0 bases at J, with 12 bases between. Germline V gene sequence: CDR1 SEHNR, CDR2 FQNEAQ (reference sequence). The CDR3 reads CASNKGRLNTEAFF. The CDR3 nucleotides read TGTGCCAGCAACAAGGGCCGGTTGAACACTGAAGCTTTCTTT.

The rearrangement uses TRBV30 and TRBJ1-1; D call uncertain. The germline gives CDR1 GTSNPN, CDR2 SVGIG (reference sequence). The length of the CDR3 is 13 residues. V was shortened by 1 base and J by 2 bases, with 8 bases between the two germline ends. In DNA form, the CDR3 reads TGTGCCTGGAGTGCCACAGCCAACACTGAAGCTTTCTTT. This translates into CAWSATANTEAFF.